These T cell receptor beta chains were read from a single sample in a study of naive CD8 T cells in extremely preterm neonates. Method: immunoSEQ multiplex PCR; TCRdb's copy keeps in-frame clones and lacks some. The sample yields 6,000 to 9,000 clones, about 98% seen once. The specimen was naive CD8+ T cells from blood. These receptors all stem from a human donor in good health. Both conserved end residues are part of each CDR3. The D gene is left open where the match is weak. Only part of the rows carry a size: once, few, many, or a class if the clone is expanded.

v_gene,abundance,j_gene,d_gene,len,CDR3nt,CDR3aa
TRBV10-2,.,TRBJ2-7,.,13,TGCGCCAGCAGTGAGAGACAGTTCTACGAGCAGTACTTC,CASSERQFYEQYF
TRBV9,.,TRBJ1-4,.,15,TGTGCCAGCAGCGAATCCGGGACTGATAATGAAAAACTGTTTTTT,CASSESGTDNEKLFF
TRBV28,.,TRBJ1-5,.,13,TGTGCCAGCAGTTTACAGGGGAATCAGCCCCAGCATTTT,CASSLQGNQPQHF
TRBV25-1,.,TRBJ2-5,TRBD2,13,TGTGCCAGCAGTAACCACGGGGGGGATACCCAGTACTTC,CASSNHGGDTQYF
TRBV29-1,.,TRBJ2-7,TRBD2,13,TGCAGCGTGGAAGCGGGAGGGTCCTACGAGCAGTACTTC,CSVEAGGSYEQYF
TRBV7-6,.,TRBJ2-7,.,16,TGTGCCAGCAGCCCCCAGCCGGGACTTGCCTCCTACGAGCAGTACTTC,CASSPQPGLASYEQYF
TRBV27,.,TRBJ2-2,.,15,TGTGCCAGCAGTTTATCGGGAGGGGGCACCGGGGAGCTGTTTTTT,CASSLSGGGTGELFF
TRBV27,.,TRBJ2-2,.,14,TGTGCCAGTGGGGAGTTCGCGAACACCGGGGAGCTGTTTTTT,CASGEFANTGELFF
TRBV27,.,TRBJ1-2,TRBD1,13,TGTGCCAGCTCAGGACAGGGTTCATATGGCTACACCTTC,CASSGQGSYGYTF
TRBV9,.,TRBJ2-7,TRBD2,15,TGTGCCAGCAGCGCTGGGGGGGAGGGCCTTTTCGAGCAGTACTTC,CASSAGGEGLFEQYF
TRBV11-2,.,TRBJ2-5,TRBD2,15,TGTGCCAGCAGCCCCGGGTTTAGCGGGATGGATACCCAGTACTTC,CASSPGFSGMDTQYF
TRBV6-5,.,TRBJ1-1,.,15,TGTGCCAGCAGTTACTCGAGGTTACCGAACACTGAAGCTTTCTTT,CASSYSRLPNTEAFF
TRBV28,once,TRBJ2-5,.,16,TGTGCCAGCAGCTCCCCTCCTTCGGGGGAGCAAGAGACCCAGTACTTC,CASSSPPSGEQETQYF
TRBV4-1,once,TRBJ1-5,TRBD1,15,TGCGCCAGCAGCCAATTGGGACAGGGGAAACAGCCCCAGCATTTT,CASSQLGQGKQPQHF
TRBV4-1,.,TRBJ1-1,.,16,TGCGCCAGCAGCCAAGAACCCATGTCTCAGGGGACTGAAGCTTTCTTT,CASSQEPMSQGTEAFF
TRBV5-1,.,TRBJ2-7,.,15,TGCGCCAGCAGCTTACAACAGGCGAGCTCCTACGAGCAGTACTTC,CASSLQQASSYEQYF
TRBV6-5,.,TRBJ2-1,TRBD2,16,TGTGCCAGCAGTTACTCGACTAGCGGGGGGTACAATGAGCAGTTCTTC,CASSYSTSGGYNEQFF
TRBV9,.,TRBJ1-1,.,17,TGTGCCAGCAGCGAGCCTCGGGACATCCAAGGGAACACTGAAGCTTTCTTT,CASSEPRDIQGNTEAFF
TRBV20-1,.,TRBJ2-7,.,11,TGCAGTGCGGAAACAAGGGGCGAGCAGTACTTC,CSAETRGEQYF
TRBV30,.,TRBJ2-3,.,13,TGTGCCTGGAGTGTGGTGGCGGGAGATACGCAGTATTTT,CAWSVVAGDTQYF
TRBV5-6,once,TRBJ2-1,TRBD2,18,TGTGCCAGCAGCTTGGACCGACTAGCGGGAGTCGCCTACAATGAGCAGTTCTTC,CASSLDRLAGVAYNEQFF
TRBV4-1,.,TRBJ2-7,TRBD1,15,TGCGCCAGCAGCTGGACGGGACAGGGGGCTGGAGAGCAGTACTTC,CASSWTGQGAGEQYF
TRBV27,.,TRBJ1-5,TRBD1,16,TGTGCCAGCAGTTTATCTTCGCCAGGGGGGCATCAGCCCCAGCATTTT,CASSLSSPGGHQPQHF
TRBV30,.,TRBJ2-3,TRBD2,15,TGTGCCTGGAGTGTCGCGGGAGGGGGGGTAGATACGCAGTATTTT,CAWSVAGGGVDTQYF
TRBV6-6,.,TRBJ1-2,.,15,TGTGCCAGCAGTTACTCTTCGACAGGTTACTATGGCTACACCTTC,CASSYSSTGYYGYTF
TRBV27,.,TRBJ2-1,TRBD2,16,TGTGCCAGCAGGGGACTAGCGGGACCCTTACACAATGAGCAGTTCTTC,CASRGLAGPLHNEQFF
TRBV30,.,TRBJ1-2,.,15,TGTGCCTCCTATGCCGGGACACCCCACGGGTATGGCTACACCTTC,CASYAGTPHGYGYTF
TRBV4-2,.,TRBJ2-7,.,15,TGTGCCAGCAGCCAAGAAGGACAAAGCTCCTACGAGCAGTACTTC,CASSQEGQSSYEQYF
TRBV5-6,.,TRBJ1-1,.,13,TGTGCCAGCAGCTTCAGTTTGTCCCGTGAAGCTTTCTTT,CASSFSLSREAFF
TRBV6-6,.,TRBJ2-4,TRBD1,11,TGTGCCAGCAGGGCCGGGACAGGGGTAGACTTC,CASRAGTGVDF
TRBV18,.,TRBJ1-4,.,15,TGTGCCAGCTCATCGGGAGGTAGCGTTAATGAAAAACTGTTTTTT,CASSSGGSVNEKLFF
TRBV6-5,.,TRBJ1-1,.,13,TGTGCCAGCCGTAAGCTCGGTGACACTGAAGCTTTCTTT,CASRKLGDTEAFF
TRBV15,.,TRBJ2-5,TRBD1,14,TGTGCCACCAGGAAGGGACAGAACCAAGAGACCCAGTACTTC,CATRKGQNQETQYF
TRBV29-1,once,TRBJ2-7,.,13,TGCAGCGTTCTTCAGGGACTGACCTACGAGCAGTACTTC,CSVLQGLTYEQYF
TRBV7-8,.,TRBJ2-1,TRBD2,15,TGTGCCAGCAGCTTCCGGACTAGCGGGATAAGTGAGCAGTTCTTC,CASSFRTSGISEQFF